This T cell receptor (beta chain) came from a study of blood T cell repertoires in COVID-19. The overall study: Sites in the United States, Italy and Spain provided acute and convalescent COVID-19 samples. Sources were T cells, B-cell-depleted T cells, or PBMCs; the material itself was cDNA or gDNA.

A word on this clone: In the same sample, other DNA sequences code for this CDR3.

CDR3 size: 16 residues. V lost 5 bases, J lost 5 bases, and 4 bases stayed unmatched. Germline values: CDR1 SGHTA, CDR2 FQGNSA. Per the authors' pipeline: Amplified reference gene primers provided the basis for estimating nucleated cell counts. TCRdb keeps only in-frame clones here, not all; method: immunoSEQ multiplex PCR. The V and J calls and clone size come from that table; D and trimming were worked out from the DNA. The table shows about 36,000 clones, with approximately 80% occurring only once. This sequence joins TRBV7-2 and TRBJ2-2; 14 bases are a match to TRBD2. The sequence came from a human donor in a cohort sampled during active or convalescent COVID-19. The donor label of this sample is uncertain. Sequenced sample: peripheral blood. DNA of the CDR3: TGTGCCAGCAGCCCGAGGACTAGCGGGAGGACCGGGGAGCTGTTTTTT. It is translated as CASSPRTSGRTGELFF.